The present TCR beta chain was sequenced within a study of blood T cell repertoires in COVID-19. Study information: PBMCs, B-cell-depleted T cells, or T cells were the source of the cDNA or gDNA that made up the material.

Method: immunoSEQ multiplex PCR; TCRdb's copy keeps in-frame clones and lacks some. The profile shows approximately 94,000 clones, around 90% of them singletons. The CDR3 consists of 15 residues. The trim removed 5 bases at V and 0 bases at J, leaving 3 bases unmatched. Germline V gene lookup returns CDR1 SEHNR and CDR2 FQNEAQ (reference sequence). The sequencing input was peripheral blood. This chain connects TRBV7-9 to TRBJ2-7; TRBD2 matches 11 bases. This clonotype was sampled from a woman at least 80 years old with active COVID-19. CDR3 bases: TGTGCCAGCAGCAGACTAGCGGGAAACTCCTACGAGCAGTACTTC. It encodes CASSRLAGNSYEQYF.